This T cell receptor beta chain derives from a study of T cell changes during pregnancy in multiple sclerosis (dated by TCRdb to the late 2010s). Study-level background: The study looked at changes in the T cell repertoire across pregnancy in women with multiple sclerosis.

Receptors were amplified or captured by the immunoSEQ multiplex PCR assay. TCRdb holds this immuneACCESS table with in-frame rearrangements only. Some clones are missing; in checked studies, unresolved V genes explain under half, and the rest has no known cause. The sample profile shows tens of thousands of clones; around nine tenths of them were found once. The leading ten clones occupy 2% to 2.5% of the sample. Compared with germline, V lacks 6 bases and J lacks 0 bases; bases without a gene match: 7. CDR1 is given as SQVTM and CDR2 as ANQGSEA, both from the germline V gene. The CDR3 runs 14 residues from the cysteine to the phenylalanine. Only the CDR3 portion is preserved as DNA: 42 bases, with reading frame beginning at the first base. As regards this clone: No cognate antigen has been identified for it. No quality values exist for individual bases; no much larger clone is one base distant.

The sequenced sample was peripheral blood, obtained in the first trimester of pregnancy. The sequence derives from a female donor in good health, enrolled as a control in a pregnancy study. Here the chain combines TRBV29-1 and TRBJ1-2, and 7 junction bases match TRBD1. CDR3 loop: CSVGMGQSNYGYTF. The nucleotides are TGCAGCGTGGGGATGGGACAGTCTAACTATGGCTACACCTTC.